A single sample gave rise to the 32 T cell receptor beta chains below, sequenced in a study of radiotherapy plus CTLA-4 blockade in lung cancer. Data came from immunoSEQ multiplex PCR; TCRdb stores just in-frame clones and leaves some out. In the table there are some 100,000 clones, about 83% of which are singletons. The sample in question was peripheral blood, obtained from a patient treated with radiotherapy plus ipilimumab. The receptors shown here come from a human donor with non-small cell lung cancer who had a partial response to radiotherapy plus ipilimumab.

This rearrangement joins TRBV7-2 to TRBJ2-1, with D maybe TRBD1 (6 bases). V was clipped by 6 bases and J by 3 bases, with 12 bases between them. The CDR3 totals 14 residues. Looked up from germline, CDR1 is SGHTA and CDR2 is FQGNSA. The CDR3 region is CASRGAQDYNEQFF. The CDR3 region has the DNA TGTGCCAGCAGGGGGGCGCAGGACTACAATGAGCAGTTCTTC.

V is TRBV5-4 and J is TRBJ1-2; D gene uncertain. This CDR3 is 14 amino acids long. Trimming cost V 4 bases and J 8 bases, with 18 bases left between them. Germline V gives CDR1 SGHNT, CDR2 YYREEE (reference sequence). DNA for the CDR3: TGTGCCAGCAGCCAGACCCCCGGCCAGCGAGGCTACACCTTC. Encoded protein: CASSQTPGQRGYTF. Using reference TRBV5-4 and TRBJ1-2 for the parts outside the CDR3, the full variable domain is ETGVTQSPTHLIKTRGQQVTLRCSSQSGHNTVSWYQQALGQGPQFIFQYYREEENGRGNFPPRFSGLQFPNYSSELNVNALELDDSALYLCASSQTPGQRGYTFGSGTRLTVV.

CDR3 amino acids: CASSSRGGNHQPQHF. CDR3 in DNA: TGTGCCAGCTCTTCAAGGGGAGGTAACCATCAGCCCCAGCATTTT. The chain joins TRBV28 to TRBJ1-5; D possibly corresponds to TRBD1 (5 bases). The CDR3 is 15 residues long. V lost 8 bases, J lost 5 bases, and 19 bases lay in between. Germline CDR1 reads MDHEN; CDR2 reads SYDVKM.

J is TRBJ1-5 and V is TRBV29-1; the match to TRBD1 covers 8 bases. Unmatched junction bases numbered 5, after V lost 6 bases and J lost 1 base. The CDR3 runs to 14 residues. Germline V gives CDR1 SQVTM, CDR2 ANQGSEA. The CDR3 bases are TGCAGCGTCCTGGACAGGGCAAGCAATCAGCCCCAGCATTTT. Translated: CSVLDRASNQPQHF.

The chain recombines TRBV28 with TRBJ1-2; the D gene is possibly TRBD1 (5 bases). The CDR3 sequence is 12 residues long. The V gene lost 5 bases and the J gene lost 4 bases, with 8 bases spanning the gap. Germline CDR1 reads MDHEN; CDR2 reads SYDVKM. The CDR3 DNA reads TGTGCCAGCAGTCAGGGTCCCTATGGCTACACCTTC. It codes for CASSQGPYGYTF.

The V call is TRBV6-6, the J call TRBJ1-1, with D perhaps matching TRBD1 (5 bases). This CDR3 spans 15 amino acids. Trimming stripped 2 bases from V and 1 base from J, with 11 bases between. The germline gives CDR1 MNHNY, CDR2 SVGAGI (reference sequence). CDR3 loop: CASSYPPTENTEAFF. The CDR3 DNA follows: TGTGCCAGCAGTTACCCCCCGACAGAGAACACTGAAGCTTTCTTT.

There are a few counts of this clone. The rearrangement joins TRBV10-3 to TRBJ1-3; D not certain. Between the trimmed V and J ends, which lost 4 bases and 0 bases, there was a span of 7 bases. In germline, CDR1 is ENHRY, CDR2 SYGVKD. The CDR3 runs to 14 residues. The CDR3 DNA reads TGTGCCATCAGTGCCACCGGCTCTGGAAACACCATATATTTT. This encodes CAISATGSGNTIYF.

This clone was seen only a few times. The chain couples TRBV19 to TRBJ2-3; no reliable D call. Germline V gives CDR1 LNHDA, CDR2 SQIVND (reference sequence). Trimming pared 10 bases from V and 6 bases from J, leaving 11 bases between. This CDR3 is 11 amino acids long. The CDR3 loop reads CATPRSDTQYF. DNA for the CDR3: TGTGCCACCCCCCGTTCGGATACGCAGTATTTT.

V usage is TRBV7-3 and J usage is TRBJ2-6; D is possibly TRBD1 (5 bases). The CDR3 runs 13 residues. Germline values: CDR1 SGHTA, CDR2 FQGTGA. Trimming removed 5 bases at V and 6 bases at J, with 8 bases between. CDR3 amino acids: CASSLTEANVLTF. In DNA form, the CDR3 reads TGTGCCAGCAGCCTGACAGAGGCCAACGTCCTGACTTTC.

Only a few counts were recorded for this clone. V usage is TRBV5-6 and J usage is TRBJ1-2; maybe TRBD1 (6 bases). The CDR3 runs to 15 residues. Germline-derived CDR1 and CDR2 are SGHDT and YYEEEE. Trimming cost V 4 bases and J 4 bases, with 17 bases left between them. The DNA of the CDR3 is TGTGCCAGCAGCGTGGAGGGGGGGCGAGGCTATGGCTACACCTTC. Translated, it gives CASSVEGGRGYGYTF.

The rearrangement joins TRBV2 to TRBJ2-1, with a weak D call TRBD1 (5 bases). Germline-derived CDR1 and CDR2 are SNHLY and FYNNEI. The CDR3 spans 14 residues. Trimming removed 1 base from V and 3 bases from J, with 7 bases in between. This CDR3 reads CASSEGRDYNEQFF. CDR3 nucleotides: TGTGCCAGCAGTGAAGGCAGGGACTACAATGAGCAGTTCTTC. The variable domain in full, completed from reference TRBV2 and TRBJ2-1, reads EPEVTQTPSHQVTQMGQEVILRCVPISNHLYFYWYRQILGQKVEFLVSFYNNEISEKSEIFDDQFSVERPDGSNFTLKIRSTKLEDSAMYFCASSEGRDYNEQFFGPGTRLTVL.

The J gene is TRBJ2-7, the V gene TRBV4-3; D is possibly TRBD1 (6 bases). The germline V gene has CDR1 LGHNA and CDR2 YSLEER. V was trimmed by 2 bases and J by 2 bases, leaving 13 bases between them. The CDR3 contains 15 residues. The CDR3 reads CASSQYRDVTYEQYV. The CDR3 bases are TGCGCCAGCAGCCAATACAGGGACGTTACCTACGAGCAGTACGTC.

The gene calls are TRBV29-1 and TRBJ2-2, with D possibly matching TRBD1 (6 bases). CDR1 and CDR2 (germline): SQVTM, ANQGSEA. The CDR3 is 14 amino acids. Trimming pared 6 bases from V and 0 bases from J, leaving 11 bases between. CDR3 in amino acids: CSVNQGSNTGELFF. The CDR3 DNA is TGCAGCGTAAATCAGGGGTCGAACACCGGGGAGCTGTTTTTT.

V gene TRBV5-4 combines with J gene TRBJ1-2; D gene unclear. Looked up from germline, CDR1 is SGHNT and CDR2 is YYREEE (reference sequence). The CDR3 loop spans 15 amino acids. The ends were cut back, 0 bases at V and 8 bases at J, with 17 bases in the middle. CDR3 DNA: TGTGCCAGCAGCTTGGTGAGGGCGCGGCGCGGCGGCTACACCTTC. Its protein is CASSLVRARRGGYTF.

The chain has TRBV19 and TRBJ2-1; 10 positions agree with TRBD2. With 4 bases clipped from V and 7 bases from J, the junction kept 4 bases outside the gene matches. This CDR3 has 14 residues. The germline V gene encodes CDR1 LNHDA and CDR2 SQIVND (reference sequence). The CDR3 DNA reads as TGTGCCAGTAGTAGGGCTAGCGGGAGAAATGAGCAGTTCTTC. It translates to CASSRASGRNEQFF. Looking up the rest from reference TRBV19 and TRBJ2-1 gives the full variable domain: DGGITQSPKYLFRKEGQNVTLSCEQNLNHDAMYWYRQDPGQGLRLIYYSQIVNDFQKGDIAEGYSVSREKKESFPLTVTSAQKNPTAFYLCASSRASGRNEQFFGPGTRLTVL.

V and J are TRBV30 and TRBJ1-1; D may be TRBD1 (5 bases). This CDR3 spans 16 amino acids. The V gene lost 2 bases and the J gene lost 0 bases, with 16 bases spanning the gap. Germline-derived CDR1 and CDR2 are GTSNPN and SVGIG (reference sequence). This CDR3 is CAWSKGAGNVNTEAFF. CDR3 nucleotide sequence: TGTGCCTGGAGTAAAGGGGCAGGGAACGTGAACACTGAAGCTTTCTTT.

CDR3 in amino acids: CASSLDQGAMGTQYF. As DNA, the CDR3 is TGTGCCAGCAGCTTAGACCAGGGGGCGATGGGAACGCAGTATTTT. The rearrangement uses TRBV7-6 and TRBJ2-3, with 8 bases that match TRBD1. V gave up 1 base and J gave up 9 bases; unmatched junction bases: 9. This CDR3 spans 15 amino acids. CDR1 is SGHVS, CDR2 FNYEAQ, per germline.

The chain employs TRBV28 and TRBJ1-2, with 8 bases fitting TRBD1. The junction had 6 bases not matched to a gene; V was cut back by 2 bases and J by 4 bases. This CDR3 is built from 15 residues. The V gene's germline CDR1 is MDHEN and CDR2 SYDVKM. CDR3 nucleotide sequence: TGTGCCAGCAGTTTAACGGGACAGGCGATCTATGGCTACACCTTC. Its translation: CASSLTGQAIYGYTF.

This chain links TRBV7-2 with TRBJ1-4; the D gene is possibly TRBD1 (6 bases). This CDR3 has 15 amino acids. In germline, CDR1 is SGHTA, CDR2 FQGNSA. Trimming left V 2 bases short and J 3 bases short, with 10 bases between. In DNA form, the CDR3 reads TGTGCCAGCAGCTTATCGGGGGGGCCTAATGAAAAACTGTTTTTT. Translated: CASSLSGGPNEKLFF.

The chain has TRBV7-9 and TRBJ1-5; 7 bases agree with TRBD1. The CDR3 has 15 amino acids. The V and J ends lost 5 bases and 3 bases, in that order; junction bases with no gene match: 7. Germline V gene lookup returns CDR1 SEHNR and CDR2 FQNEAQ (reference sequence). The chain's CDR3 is CASSPGDSVNQPQHF. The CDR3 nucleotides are TGTGCCAGCAGCCCCGGGGACAGCGTCAATCAGCCCCAGCATTTT.

The CDR3 bases are TGCGCCAGCAGCGAACAGGGGGGAGGTGAAAAACTGTTTTTT. As protein: CASSEQGGGEKLFF. The chain has TRBV5-1 and TRBJ1-4; 8 positions match TRBD1. The CDR3 totals 14 residues. The germline V gene encodes CDR1 SGHRS and CDR2 YFSETQ. V shed 4 bases and J 7 bases; nucleotides not matched to a gene: 6.

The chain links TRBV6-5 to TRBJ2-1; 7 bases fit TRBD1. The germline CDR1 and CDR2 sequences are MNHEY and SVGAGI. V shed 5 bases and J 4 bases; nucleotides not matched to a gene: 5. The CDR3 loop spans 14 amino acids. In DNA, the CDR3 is TGTGCCAGCAGTCTACAGGGGCTTTACAATGAGCAGTTCTTC. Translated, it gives CASSLQGLYNEQFF.

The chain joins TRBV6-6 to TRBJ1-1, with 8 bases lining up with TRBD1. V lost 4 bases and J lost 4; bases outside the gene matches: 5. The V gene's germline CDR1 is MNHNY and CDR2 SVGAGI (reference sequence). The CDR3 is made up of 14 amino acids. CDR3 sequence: CASSLTGGGTEAFF. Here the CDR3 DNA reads TGTGCCAGCAGTTTAACAGGGGGAGGCACTGAAGCTTTCTTT.

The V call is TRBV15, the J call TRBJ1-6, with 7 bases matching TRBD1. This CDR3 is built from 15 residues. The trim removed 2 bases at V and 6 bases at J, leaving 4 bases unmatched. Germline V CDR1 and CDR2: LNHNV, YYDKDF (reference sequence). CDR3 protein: CATSRSRQGNSPLHF. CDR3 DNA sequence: TGTGCCACCAGCAGATCCCGACAGGGTAATTCACCCCTCCACTTT. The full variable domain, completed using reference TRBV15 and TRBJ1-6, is DAMVIQNPRYQVTQFGKPVTLSCSQTLNHNVMYWYQQKSSQAPKLLFHYYDKDFNNEADTPDNFQSRRPNTSFCFLDIRSPGLGDTAMYLCATSRSRQGNSPLHFGNGTRLTVT.

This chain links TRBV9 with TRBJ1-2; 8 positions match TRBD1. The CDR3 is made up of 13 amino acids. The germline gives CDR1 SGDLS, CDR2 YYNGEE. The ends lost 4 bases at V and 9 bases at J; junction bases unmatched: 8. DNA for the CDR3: TGTGCCAGCAGCTCCACTGGACAGGGCAGCTACACCTTC. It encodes CASSSTGQGSYTF.

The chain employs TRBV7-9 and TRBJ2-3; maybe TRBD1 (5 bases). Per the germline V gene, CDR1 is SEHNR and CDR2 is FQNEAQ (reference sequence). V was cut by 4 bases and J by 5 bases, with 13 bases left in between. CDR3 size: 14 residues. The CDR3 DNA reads TGTGCCAGCAGCTCGACGCCCAGGGAAGATACGCAGTATTTT. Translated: CASSSTPREDTQYF.

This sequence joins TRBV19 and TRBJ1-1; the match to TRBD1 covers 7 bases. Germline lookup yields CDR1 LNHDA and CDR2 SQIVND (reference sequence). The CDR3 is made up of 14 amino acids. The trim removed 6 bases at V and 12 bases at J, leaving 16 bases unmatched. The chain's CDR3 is CASRPSRDSGGSFF. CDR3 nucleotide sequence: TGTGCCAGTAGACCCTCCCGGGACAGCGGCGGGTCTTTCTTT.

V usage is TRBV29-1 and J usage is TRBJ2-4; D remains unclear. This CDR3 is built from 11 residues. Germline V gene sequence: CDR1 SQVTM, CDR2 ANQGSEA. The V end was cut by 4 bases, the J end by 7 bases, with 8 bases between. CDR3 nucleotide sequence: TGCAGCGTTGCGTCTTCCAACATTCAGTACTTC. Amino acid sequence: CSVASSNIQYF.

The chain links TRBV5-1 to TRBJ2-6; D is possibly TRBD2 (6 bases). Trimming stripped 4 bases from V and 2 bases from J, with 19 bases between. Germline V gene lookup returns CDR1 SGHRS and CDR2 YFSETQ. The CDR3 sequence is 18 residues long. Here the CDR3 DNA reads TGCGCCAGCAGCCCGACGGCAGTTCGGGGGACTGGGGCCAACGTCCTGACTTTC. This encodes CASSPTAVRGTGANVLTF.

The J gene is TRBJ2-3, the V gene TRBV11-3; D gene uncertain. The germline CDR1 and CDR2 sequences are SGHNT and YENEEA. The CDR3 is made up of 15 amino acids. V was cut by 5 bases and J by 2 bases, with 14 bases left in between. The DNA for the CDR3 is TGTGCCAGCAGCCTGACTGGCTACAACACAGATACGCAGTATTTT. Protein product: CASSLTGYNTDTQYF.

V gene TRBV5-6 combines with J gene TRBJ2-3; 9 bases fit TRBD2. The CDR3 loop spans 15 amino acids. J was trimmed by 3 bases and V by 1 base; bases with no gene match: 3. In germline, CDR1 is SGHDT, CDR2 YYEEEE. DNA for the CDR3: TGTGCCAGCAGCTTGAGTAGCGGGAGAACAGATACGCAGTATTTT. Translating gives CASSLSSGRTDTQYF.

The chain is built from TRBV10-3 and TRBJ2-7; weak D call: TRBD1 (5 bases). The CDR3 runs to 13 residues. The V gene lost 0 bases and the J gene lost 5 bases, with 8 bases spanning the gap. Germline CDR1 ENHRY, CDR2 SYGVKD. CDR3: CAISESPGNEQYF. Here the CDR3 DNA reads TGTGCCATCAGTGAGTCGCCAGGGAACGAGCAGTACTTC.